Included here is one T cell receptor beta chain sequence, with context. Its antigen is not known. The junction does not match germline at one end; this may be a read error. Germline assignment: CDR1 DFQATT and CDR2 SNEGSKA (reference sequence). CDR3 length: 13 amino acids. The sample comes from a study of breast tumors, draining lymph nodes, adjacent tissues. Broader study findings: Tumor T cell lymph node origin was a supported hypothesis, not proven. Tumor and nontumor repertoires were significantly more similar in luminal-like than in basal-like breast cancer. Most tumor T cells seemingly derive from lymph node, then expand in tumor. Tumor TCR diversity was below lymph nodes but above nontumor tissue.

TCRdb fed the multiplex PCR reads into MiXCR, producing one record per CDR3 protein. The sample holds around 130,000 distinct CDR3 sequences, 30% to 35% seen once. Breast cancer patients provided tissue from their axillary draining lymph nodes. The TCR sequence derives from a female donor with breast cancer. Some clones in this sample may be carry-over from other donors' samples. This chain connects TRBV20-1 to TRBJ2-5; 8 bases map to TRBD1. Sequencing was carried out using axillary lymph node tissue. CDR3 coding DNA: TGCGGTGCTAGGGGGACAGGCCAGGAGACCCAGTACTTC. Encoded protein: CGARGTGQETQYF.